This section outlines one T cell receptor (beta chain) sequence together with its context. V lost 3 bases and J lost 6; bases outside the gene matches: 16. CDR1 is SGHRS and CDR2 is YFSETQ in the germline V gene. The CDR3 is made up of 17 amino acids. Original processing notes: Amplification with reference gene primers provided the estimates of nucleated cell counts. Profiled with immunoSEQ multiplex PCR; TCRdb holds only in-frame clones, not every one. That table supplies the V and J calls and clone size; D and trimming were determined from the DNA. In the table there are over 200,000 clones, roughly 88% of which are singletons. The study recruited people aged about 18 to 89 years across approximately 24 US areas. These data belong to a study of blood T cell repertoires in COVID-19. Study in general: The cDNA or gDNA used as material had been derived from T cells, B-cell-depleted T cells, or PBMCs.

This sequence originates from a woman in her thirties or forties with acute COVID-19. The rearrangement uses TRBV5-1 and TRBJ1-1; 8 nucleotides align to TRBD1. The sequenced material came from PBMCs or T cells enriched from blood (not recorded which). The CDR3 spells CASSSGRTGRAGAEAFF. DNA for the CDR3: TGCGCCAGCAGCTCGGGGCGGACAGGGCGAGCGGGCGCTGAAGCTTTCTTT.